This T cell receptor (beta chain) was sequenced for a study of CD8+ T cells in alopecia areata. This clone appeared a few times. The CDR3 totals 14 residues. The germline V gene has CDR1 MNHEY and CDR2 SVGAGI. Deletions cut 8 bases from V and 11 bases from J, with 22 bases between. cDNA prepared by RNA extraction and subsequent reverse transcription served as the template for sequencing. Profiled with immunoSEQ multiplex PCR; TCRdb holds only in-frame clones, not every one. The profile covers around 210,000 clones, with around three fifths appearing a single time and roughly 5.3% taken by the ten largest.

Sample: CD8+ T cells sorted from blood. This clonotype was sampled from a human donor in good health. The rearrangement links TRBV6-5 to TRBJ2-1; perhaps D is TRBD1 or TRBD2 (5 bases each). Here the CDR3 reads CASGLGRPPQKQFF. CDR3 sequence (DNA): TGTGCCAGCGGATTGGGACGTCCACCCCAGAAGCAGTTCTTC.